Presented here are 22 T cell receptor beta chains from one specimen sequenced in a study of T cell repertoires in cytomegalovirus infection. A single record per CDR3 protein comes from TCRdb applying MiXCR to the reads. Here the sample spans 900,000 to 950,000 distinct CDR3 sequences, under 40% being singletons. The antigens of these receptors remain unknown. The input for sequencing was cultured CD8+ T cells from PBMCs, taken from culture after CMV antigen stimulation. These receptors all come from a human donor in good health (CMV status not recorded). Some clones in this sample may be carry-over from other donors' samples.

The chain joins TRBV27 to TRBJ1-5; D gene unclear. The CDR3 is made up of 14 amino acids. From germline, CDR1 is MNHEY and CDR2 SMNVEV (reference sequence). Trimming took 3 bases from V and 4 from J, leaving 10 bases between them. The CDR3 sequence is CASSFSLRNQPQHF. DNA for the CDR3: TGTGCCAGCAGTTTCTCCCTCAGAAATCAGCCCCAGCATTTT.

The chain has TRBV10-3 and TRBJ2-2; 9 bases align to TRBD1. Germline V gives CDR1 ENHRY, CDR2 SYGVKD. V shed 6 bases, J shed 5 bases, and the junction held 4 bases outside the gene matches. The CDR3 runs 14 residues. This chain's CDR3 is CAIRDRGRTGELFF. Here the CDR3 DNA reads TGTGCCATCAGGGACAGGGGAAGGACCGGGGAGCTGTTTTTT.

This rearrangement joins TRBV5-4 to TRBJ2-1; 10 bases align to TRBD1. V lost 4 bases and J lost 15; bases outside the gene matches: 19. CDR3 length equals 16 residues. Germline V gives CDR1 SGHNT, CDR2 YYREEE (reference sequence). CDR3 nucleotide sequence: TGTGCCAGCAGCCCTCGGGACAGGGGCTTCCCGTCCCCGGGGTTCTTC. It codes for CASSPRDRGFPSPGFF.

The chain employs TRBV11-2 and TRBJ1-4; D not resolved. CDR1 is SGHAT, CDR2 FQNNGV, per germline. V was trimmed by 0 bases and J by 6 bases, leaving 8 bases between them. The CDR3 loop spans 14 amino acids. The DNA for the CDR3 is TGTGCCAGCAGCTTAGATTCACCGGATGAAAAACTGTTTTTT. Protein product: CASSLDSPDEKLFF.

The V gene is TRBV7-2, the J gene TRBJ1-4, with 8 bases matching TRBD1. Germline V gene lookup returns CDR1 SGHTA and CDR2 FQGNSA. V lost 3 bases and J lost 3; bases outside the gene matches: 9. The CDR3 sequence is 17 residues long. The CDR3 sequence is CASSFPALQGANEKLFF. CDR3 nucleotides: TGTGCCAGCAGCTTCCCTGCTTTACAGGGGGCTAATGAAAAACTGTTTTTT.

This clonotype was seen more than once but under ten times. This chain uses TRBV7-9 with TRBJ2-2; no clear D gene. Trimming stripped 4 bases from V and 4 bases from J, with 19 bases between. This CDR3 is built from 17 residues. Germline CDR1 SEHNR, CDR2 FQNEAQ (reference sequence). This CDR3 reads CASSYASWENPTGELFF. The CDR3 DNA reads as TGTGCCAGCAGCTACGCCAGTTGGGAAAACCCCACCGGGGAGCTGTTTTTT.

This clonotype has only a few counts. This may be a read error: a much more frequent sequence differs by one nucleotide. The chain carries TRBV6-1 and TRBJ2-5; no clear D. This CDR3 is built from 11 residues. Germline CDR1 MNHNS, CDR2 SASEGT. Deletions cut 7 bases from V and 1 base from J, with 4 bases between. CDR3 residues: CASTSQETQYF. The CDR3 DNA is TGTGCCAGCACCTCCCAAGAGACCCAGTACTTC.

This clonotype was seen a handful of times. The V call is TRBV7-9, the J call TRBJ2-5; TRBD1 matches at 8 bases. The germline V gene has CDR1 SEHNR and CDR2 FQNEAQ (reference sequence). The trim removed 5 bases at V and 4 bases at J, leaving 12 bases unmatched. CDR3 length equals 16 residues. CDR3 sequence: CASSAPTGTGLETQYF. In DNA, the CDR3 is TGTGCCAGCAGCGCCCCCACCGGGACAGGTCTAGAGACCCAGTACTTC.

The CDR3 protein is CASSFGQFTEAFF. CDR3 DNA sequence: TGTGCCAGCAGTTTTGGGCAGTTCACTGAAGCTTTCTTT. The chain recombines TRBV27 with TRBJ1-1; D is uncertain. The ends were cut back, 3 bases at V and 4 bases at J, with 9 bases in the middle. This CDR3 comprises 13 residues. CDR1 MNHEY and CDR2 SMNVEV come from the germline V gene (reference sequence).

The chain joins TRBV9 to TRBJ2-3; D is uncertain. Trimming cost V 2 bases and J 4 bases, with 17 bases left between them. Germline CDR1 is SGDLS and CDR2 is YYNGEE. The CDR3 loop spans 16 amino acids. The CDR3 DNA reads TGTGCCAGCAGCGTTAGGCCAGTGGTTGATCCAGATACGCAGTATTTT. This encodes CASSVRPVVDPDTQYF.

V gene TRBV28 combines with J gene TRBJ2-7; 7 bases line up with TRBD2. The CDR3 totals 15 residues. The germline V gene encodes CDR1 MDHEN and CDR2 SYDVKM. V was clipped by 7 bases and J by 2 bases; unmatched bases: 11. The CDR3 DNA sequence: TGTGCCAGCACTCCGAGAGCGGGAATTGCCTACGAGCAGTACGTC. It translates to CASTPRAGIAYEQYV.

CDR3 sequence (DNA): TGTGCCAGCAGTTACTATGGGGGCAGGGTGAACACTGAAGCTTTCTTT. Its translation: CASSYYGGRVNTEAFF. This chain joins TRBV6-2 or TRBV6-3 and TRBJ1-1; TRBD1 is a possible D gene (6 bases). V lost 1 base, J lost 0 bases, and 12 bases lay in between. This CDR3 has 16 amino acids. Germline values: CDR1 MNHEY, CDR2 SVGEGT.

The rearrangement uses TRBV7-6 and TRBJ2-1; D is perhaps TRBD1 (6 bases). The germline V and J ends were trimmed by 4 bases and 0 bases, with 10 bases remaining between them. Germline CDR1 reads SGHVS; CDR2 reads FNYEAQ. This CDR3 spans 15 amino acids. The CDR3 sequence: CASSSGQHSYNEQFF. DNA for the CDR3: TGTGCCAGCAGCTCAGGACAGCACTCCTACAATGAGCAGTTCTTC.

This clonotype was observed a single time. A junction end diverges from the germline sequence, so it may reflect a read error. CDR3 protein: CATSARQGPEQFF. DNA of the CDR3: TGTGCCACCAGTGCCCGACAGGGTCCTGAGCAGTTCTTC. This chain uses TRBV10-3 with TRBJ2-1; 7 bases match TRBD1. This CDR3 has 13 residues. Germline V CDR1 and CDR2: ENHRY, SYGVKD.

This clonotype was recorded at least ten times. The chain recombines TRBV29-1 with TRBJ2-7; D is possibly TRBD1 (6 bases). The ends were cut back, 4 bases at V and 3 bases at J, with 10 bases in the middle. This CDR3 has 12 residues. Germline V gene lookup returns CDR1 SQVTM and CDR2 ANQGSEA. Here the CDR3 reads CSVGDTLYEQYF. In nucleotides, the CDR3 is TGCAGCGTTGGGGACACCCTCTACGAGCAGTACTTC.

The genes are TRBV7-6 and TRBJ2-3; TRBD2 matches 8 bases. This CDR3 region has 16 residues. Trimming cost V 0 bases and J 3 bases; bases outside gene matches: 5. Germline CDR1 reads SGHVS; CDR2 reads FNYEAQ. CDR3 bases: TGTGCCAGCAGCTTAGCGATGGGACTAGGGACAGATACGCAGTATTTT. It yields the protein CASSLAMGLGTDTQYF.

This clonotype was recorded a few times. V and J are TRBV6-1 and TRBJ1-4; no clear D gene. Per the germline V gene, CDR1 is MNHNS and CDR2 is SASEGT. V lost 7 bases and J 2 bases, leaving 14 bases between the germline ends. The CDR3 extends over 15 amino acids. CDR3 in DNA: TGTGCCAGCACCAGTTGGGCAGGCACTAATGAAAAACTGTTTTTT. It is translated as CASTSWAGTNEKLFF.

V is TRBV4-2 and J is TRBJ2-1; perhaps TRBD1 as D (6 bases). Trimming cost V 0 bases and J 3 bases, with 12 bases left between them. Germline V gene sequence: CDR1 LGHNA, CDR2 YNFKEQ. The CDR3 sequence is 16 residues long. CDR3 residues: CASSQEEQGSYNEQFF. DNA for the CDR3: TGTGCCAGCAGCCAAGAAGAGCAGGGGAGCTACAATGAGCAGTTCTTC.

This clonotype has at least ten counts. The V call is TRBV7-8, the J call TRBJ1-5; a possible D gene is TRBD1 (6 bases). V lost 1 base and J 0 bases, leaving 13 bases between the germline ends. Germline V gives CDR1 SGHVS, CDR2 FQNEAQ. This CDR3 has 17 residues. The CDR3 loop is CASSLGAEGDSNQPQHF. The CDR3 DNA reads as TGTGCCAGCAGCTTAGGGGCCGAGGGGGATAGCAATCAGCCCCAGCATTTT. Full variable domain (missing parts from reference TRBV7-8 and TRBJ1-5): GAGVSQSPRYKVAKRGQDVALRCDPISGHVSLFWYQQALGQGPEFLTYFQNEAQLDKSGLPSDRFFAERPEGSVSTLKIQRTQQEDSAVYLCASSLGAEGDSNQPQHFGDGTRLSIL.

The table lists this clonotype with a few counts. The V call is TRBV4-3, the J call TRBJ2-1, with 7 positions matching TRBD2. The junction had 9 bases not matched to a gene; V was cut back by 1 base and J by 0 bases. Germline V lookup: CDR1 LGHNA, CDR2 YSLEER. This CDR3 region has 18 residues. CDR3 region: CASSQVTSGETSYNEQFF. The CDR3 DNA is TGCGCCAGCAGCCAAGTCACCAGCGGGGAGACCTCCTACAATGAGCAGTTCTTC.

This clonotype was found many times. The rearrangement uses TRBV20-1 and TRBJ2-4; D may be TRBD2 (5 bases). Germline V gene sequence: CDR1 DFQATT, CDR2 SNEGSKA (reference sequence). The V and J ends lost 6 bases and 0 bases respectively, with 12 bases between them. This CDR3 spans 14 amino acids. The CDR3 loop is CSATESGAKNIQYF. The CDR3 DNA follows: TGCAGTGCCACGGAAAGCGGAGCCAAAAACATTCAGTACTTC.

This clonotype showed up many times. The rearrangement uses TRBV4-1 and TRBJ2-3; possible D gene TRBD2, 6 bases. The V gene lost 2 bases and the J gene lost 8 bases, with 14 bases spanning the gap. The CDR3 is 14 residues long. The germline gives CDR1 MGHRA, CDR2 YSYEKL. The CDR3 DNA sequence: TGCGCCAGCAGCCAACAAGGGACTTTAGGTACGCAGTATTTT. Its translation is CASSQQGTLGTQYF.